This T cell receptor beta chain appears in the sequencing data of a study of blood T cell repertoires in COVID-19. V gave up 10 bases and J gave up 3 bases, with 9 bases separating them. The CDR3 runs to 11 residues. Germline-derived CDR1 and CDR2 are SEHNR and FQNEAQ (reference sequence). Study processing details: Reference gene primer amplification in the assay estimated nucleated cell counts. TCRdb's table, derived via immunoSEQ multiplex PCR, lists solely in-frame clones and lacks some. The DNA was the basis for D and trimming; V, J and clone size are from that table. The table shows around 160,000 clones, with roughly four fifths occurring only once.

Sequenced sample: peripheral blood. The chain has TRBV7-9 and TRBJ1-2, with D unresolved. The sequence derives from a human donor with acute or convalescent COVID-19. The donor label of this sample is uncertain. CDR3 in DNA: TGTGCCACCACGCCGGACTATGGCTACACCTTC. Amino acids: CATTPDYGYTF.